Listed below are T cell receptor beta chains from one sample, sequenced in a study of radiotherapy plus CTLA-4 blockade in lung cancer. Method: immunoSEQ multiplex PCR; TCRdb's copy keeps in-frame clones and lacks some. Counted here are about 110,000 clones, about 80% occurring once; the ten biggest clones make up 3% to 4%. The sequencing here drew on peripheral blood, taken from a patient treated with radiotherapy plus ipilimumab. These receptors came from a human donor with non-small cell lung cancer that progressed on radiotherapy plus ipilimumab. Some clones in this sample may be carry-over from other donors' samples. Both conserved end residues are part of each CDR3. The D gene is left open where the match is weak. Where a row states a size, it is once, few, many or the class of an expanded clone; other rows omit it.

clone size,D gene,J gene,V gene,CDR3 protein,CDR3 DNA
-,-,TRBJ2-7,TRBV7-3,CASSLTGRLDEQYF,TGTGCCAGCAGCTTAACGGGTCGCTTGGACGAGCAGTACTTC
-,-,TRBJ2-3,TRBV4-3,CASSQGAAGPPDTQYF,TGCGCCAGCAGCCAAGGAGCGGCAGGGCCGCCAGATACGCAGTATTTT
few,TRBD1,TRBJ1-4,TRBV5-5,CASSLWTGLKEKLFF,TGTGCCAGCAGCTTGTGGACAGGGCTAAAGGAAAAACTGTTTTTT
-,TRBD2,TRBJ2-7,TRBV5-6,CASSQVMGGYEQYF,TGTGCCAGCAGTCAAGTCATGGGGGGGTACGAGCAGTACTTC
few,-,TRBJ1-6,TRBV7-2,CASSGYNAGSPLHF,TGTGCCAGCAGCGGTTACAACGCTGGTTCACCCCTCCACTTT
-,-,TRBJ1-1,TRBV7-3,CASSLINIPGIATEAFF,TGTGCCAGCAGCTTAATAAATATTCCGGGGATCGCCACTGAAGCTTTCTTT
-,TRBD1,TRBJ1-3,TRBV28,CASSSAQGANGNTIYF,TGTGCCAGCAGTTCGGCCCAGGGGGCAAATGGAAACACCATATATTTT
few,-,TRBJ2-2,TRBV6-4,CASSLGDTGELFF,TGTGCCAGCAGTTTGGGGGACACCGGGGAGCTGTTTTTT
once,-,TRBJ1-1,TRBV5-8,CASTWGGGTEAFF,TGTGCCAGCACCTGGGGAGGAGGGACTGAAGCTTTCTTT
-,TRBD1,TRBJ2-3,TRBV5-1,CATADRGLGDTQYF,TGCGCCACGGCGGACAGGGGGCTGGGAGATACGCAGTATTTT
few,TRBD1,TRBJ1-2,TRBV2,CASRENTGGGEGYTF,TGTGCCAGCAGGGAAAACACAGGGGGCGGCGAGGGCTACACCTTC
once,-,TRBJ2-3,TRBV13,CASSLGHRSFTDTQYF,TGTGCCAGCAGCTTAGGCCACCGTTCCTTCACAGATACGCAGTATTTT
-,-,TRBJ1-1,TRBV12-5,CASGLSGTTEAFF,TGTGCTAGTGGTTTGTCAGGGACCACTGAAGCTTTCTTT
-,-,TRBJ1-5,TRBV6-5,CASRIQPYSNQPQHF,TGTGCCAGCAGGATACAGCCGTATAGCAATCAGCCCCAGCATTTT
-,-,TRBJ2-3,TRBV5-1,CASSNGGAADTQYF,TGCGCCAGCTCAAATGGGGGCGCGGCAGATACGCAGTATTTT
-,-,TRBJ1-5,TRBV4-1,CASSHRQTLDQPQHF,TGTGCCAGCAGCCATCGACAGACCCTCGATCAGCCCCAGCATTTT
-,-,TRBJ2-1,TRBV5-1,CASSLDNEQFF,TGCGCCAGCAGCTTGGACAATGAGCAGTTCTTC
-,-,TRBJ1-3,TRBV5-4,CASTVFSAEGNTIYF,TGTGCCAGCACCGTCTTCTCGGCAGAGGGAAACACCATATATTTT
once,TRBD1,TRBJ1-2,TRBV10-3,CAISRQGSGYTF,TGTGCCATCAGTCGACAGGGTAGTGGCTACACCTTC
-,TRBD2,TRBJ2-3,TRBV19,CASSQISGGYTDTQYF,TGTGCCAGTAGCCAAATTAGCGGGGGGTACACAGATACGCAGTATTTT
-,-,TRBJ2-3,TRBV5-1,CASSRTRPLTDTQYF,TGCGCCAGCAGCCGAACTAGACCGCTTACAGATACGCAGTATTTT